Sequencing of this TCR beta chain was carried out in a study of OX40 agonist ivuxolimab in advanced cancers. At the level of the study: Averaging 60 years in age, with a range of about 23 to 90, the cohort was 82.7% male. Earlier anti-PD-1, anti-PD-L1 or anti-CTLA-4 therapy was permitted; roughly 40% had received some.

CDR3 size: 14 residues. The germline V gene has CDR1 LNHDA and CDR2 SQIVND (reference sequence). V was shortened by 4 bases and J by 7 bases, with 16 bases between the two germline ends. The repertoire was sequenced with immunoSEQ multiplex PCR; TCRdb's copy has only in-frame clones and lacks some. The repertoire consists of under 95,000 clones, with roughly 87% occurring once and the leading ten covering approximately 1.3%. This receptor was obtained from an adult with an advanced solid tumor such as melanoma, head and neck, liver or kidney cancer. The sample was CD4+ or CD8+ T cells sorted from blood, taken in a trial of the OX40 agonist ivuxolimab. The chain joins TRBV19 to TRBJ1-2, with no clear D. CDR3: CASSTRAPLVGYTF. DNA of the CDR3: TGTGCCAGTAGTACCCGGGCCCCTCTTGTTGGCTACACCTTC. The entire variable domain, with the rest obtained from reference TRBV19 and TRBJ1-2, is as follows: DGGITQSPKYLFRKEGQNVTLSCEQNLNHDAMYWYRQDPGQGLRLIYYSQIVNDFQKGDIAEGYSVSREKKESFPLTVTSAQKNPTAFYLCASSTRAPLVGYTFGSGTRLTVV.